Below, 11 T cell receptor beta chains from the same sample are listed, as sequenced in a study of blood T cell repertoires in COVID-19. The assay was immunoSEQ multiplex PCR, and TCRdb's table has in-frame clones only and misses some. Here the sample spans about 240,000 clones, roughly 87% being singletons. The specimen sequenced was peripheral blood. These receptor sequences come from a man aged 55 to 70 who had recovered from COVID-19.

The chain uses TRBV6-2 or TRBV6-3 and TRBJ1-5; D possibly corresponds to TRBD1 (6 bases). The CDR3 is made up of 17 amino acids. V lost 3 bases and J lost 3, with 18 bases in between. The germline V gene encodes CDR1 MNHEY and CDR2 SVGEGT. This CDR3 reads CASSYYTGNGLNQPQHF. The CDR3, as DNA: TGTGCCAGCAGTTATTACACAGGGAATGGGCTCAATCAGCCCCAGCATTTT.

V usage is TRBV15 and J usage is TRBJ2-3, with TRBD1 as a possible D gene (6 bases). The CDR3 length is 14 residues. The germline V gene has CDR1 LNHNV and CDR2 YYDKDF (reference sequence). The germline V and J ends were trimmed by 5 bases and 2 bases, with 11 bases remaining between them. The chain's CDR3 is CATSGGANTDTQYF. CDR3 DNA: TGTGCCACCAGCGGGGGCGCAAACACAGATACGCAGTATTTT.

This chain links TRBV5-5 with TRBJ1-6, with 8 bases fitting TRBD1. The J segment lost 4 bases and the V segment lost 2 bases, leaving 2 bases of the junction unmatched. This CDR3 is 15 amino acids long. Germline CDR1 is SGHKS and CDR2 is YYEKEE (reference sequence). Here the CDR3 DNA reads TGTGCCAGCAGCTTAGGACAGGGATATAATTCACCCCTCCACTTT. Its translation is CASSLGQGYNSPLHF.

V usage is TRBV4-1 and J usage is TRBJ2-6; D might be TRBD2 (5 bases). The germline V and J ends were trimmed by 1 base and 2 bases, with 15 bases remaining between them. The CDR3 has 18 residues. CDR1 MGHRA and CDR2 YSYEKL come from the germline V gene. The CDR3 DNA reads as TGCGCCAGCAGCCAAGTTCCCCCCCGGGAAACTGGGGCCAACGTCCTGACTTTC. It encodes CASSQVPPRETGANVLTF.

This chain links TRBV6-1 with TRBJ2-7; TRBD1 might be the D (5 bases). Germline CDR1 is MNHNS and CDR2 is SASEGT. With 4 bases removed from V and 3 bases from J, the gap between germline ends came to 19 bases. The CDR3 totals 16 residues. CDR3: CASSVRTGALGYEQYV. DNA of the CDR3: TGTGCCAGCAGTGTCCGCACAGGAGCCTTGGGCTACGAGCAGTACGTC.

V gene TRBV28 combines with J gene TRBJ2-5, with 11 bases fitting TRBD1. Germline V CDR1 and CDR2: MDHEN, SYDVKM. The ends lost 4 bases at V and 2 bases at J; junction bases unmatched: 6. CDR3 length: 16 amino acids. This CDR3 is CASSSPGQGVQETQYF. The CDR3 nucleotides are TGTGCCAGCAGTTCTCCGGGACAGGGGGTACAAGAGACCCAGTACTTC.

This chain links TRBV24-1 with TRBJ2-3; D might be TRBD1 (6 bases). Trimming removed 12 bases from V and 4 bases from J, with 16 bases in between. The CDR3 consists of 13 residues. The germline V gene has CDR1 KGHDR and CDR2 SFDVKD. The CDR3 is CASGQPKSDTQYF. The DNA for the CDR3 is TGTGCCTCAGGACAGCCTAAATCAGATACGCAGTATTTT.

This clone has just a few counts. The chain employs TRBV12-5 and TRBJ1-5, with D perhaps matching TRBD1 (6 bases). The V end was cut by 0 bases, the J end by 6 bases, with 15 bases between. Germline values: CDR1 LGHNT, CDR2 FRNRAP. The length of the CDR3 is 16 residues. CDR3 DNA sequence: TGTGCTAGTGGTTTGGTACGAGGGCAGGGGATTCAGCCCCAGCATTTT. This sequence encodes CASGLVRGQGIQPQHF.

This clone was seen a handful of times. The V and J genes are TRBV3-1 (or the pseudogene TRBV3-2) and TRBJ1-2, with a possible D match to TRBD1 (5 bases). CDR1 and CDR2 from the germline V gene are LGHDT and YNNKEL (reference sequence). V gave up 5 bases and J gave up 5 bases, with 12 bases separating them. The CDR3 sequence is 13 residues long. The CDR3 sequence: CASSFRAGYGYTF. CDR3 sequence (DNA): TGTGCCAGCAGCTTCCGCGCAGGGTATGGCTACACCTTC.

This chain joins TRBV30 and TRBJ1-5, with a tentative D call TRBD1 (6 bases). Germline loops: CDR1 GTSNPN, CDR2 SVGIG (reference sequence). V was trimmed by 0 bases and J by 7 bases, leaving 19 bases between them. This CDR3 is built from 16 residues. The CDR3 bases are TGTGCCTGGAGTGTTCAACAGGGCCTAGGGCGACAGCCCCAGCATTTT. As protein: CAWSVQQGLGRQPQHF.

This chain links TRBV9 with TRBJ1-1, with 11 bases that match TRBD1. Germline CDR1 and CDR2: SGDLS and YYNGEE. The trim removed 7 bases at V and 4 bases at J, leaving 9 bases unmatched. CDR3 length equals 15 residues. As DNA, the CDR3 is TGTGCCAGCCGCCCCGTGGACAGGGGGCTCACTGAAGCTTTCTTT. It encodes CASRPVDRGLTEAFF.